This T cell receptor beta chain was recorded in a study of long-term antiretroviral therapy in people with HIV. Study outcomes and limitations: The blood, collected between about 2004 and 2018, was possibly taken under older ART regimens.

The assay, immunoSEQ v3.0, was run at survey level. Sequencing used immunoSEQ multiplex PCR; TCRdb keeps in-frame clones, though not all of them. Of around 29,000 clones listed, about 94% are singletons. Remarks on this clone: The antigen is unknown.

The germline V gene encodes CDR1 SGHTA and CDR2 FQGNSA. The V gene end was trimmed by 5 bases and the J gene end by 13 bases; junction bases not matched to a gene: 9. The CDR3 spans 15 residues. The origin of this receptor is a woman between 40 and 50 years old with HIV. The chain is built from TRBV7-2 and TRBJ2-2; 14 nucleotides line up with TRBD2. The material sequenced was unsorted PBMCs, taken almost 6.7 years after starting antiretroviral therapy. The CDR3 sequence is CASSRLGTSGGVLFF. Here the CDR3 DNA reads TGTGCCAGCAGCCGCCTTGGGACTAGCGGGGGAGTGCTGTTTTTT.